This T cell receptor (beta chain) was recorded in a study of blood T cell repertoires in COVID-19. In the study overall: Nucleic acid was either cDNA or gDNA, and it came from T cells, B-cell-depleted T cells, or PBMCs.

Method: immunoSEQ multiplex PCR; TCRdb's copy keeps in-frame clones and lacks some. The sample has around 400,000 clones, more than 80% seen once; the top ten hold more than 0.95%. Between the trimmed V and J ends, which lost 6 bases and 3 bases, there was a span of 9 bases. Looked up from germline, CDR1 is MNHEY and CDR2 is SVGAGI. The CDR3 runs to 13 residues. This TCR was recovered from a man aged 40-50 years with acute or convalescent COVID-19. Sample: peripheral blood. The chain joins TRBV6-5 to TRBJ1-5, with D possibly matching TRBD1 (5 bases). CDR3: CASSRALNQPQHF. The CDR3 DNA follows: TGTGCCAGCAGCAGGGCACTCAATCAGCCCCAGCATTTT.